The subject of this entry is one TCR beta chain. This clone was observed many times. Its antigen remains undetermined. Nothing much larger sits one base from this clone, and base qualities are not available. CDR1 and CDR2 are drawn from the germline V gene: SGHRS, YFSETQ. Including the terminal cysteine and phenylalanine, the CDR3 comprises 15 residues. Here the CDR3 DNA is all that survives: 45 bases in frame from base 1. V is cut by 1 base and J by 0 bases, and the space between the germline ends is 8 bases. Healthy HIV-negative adults with no recently reported acute infections or vaccinations were included as donors. All donors were Caucasian adults living in Nashville, Tennessee, USA. For unsorted samples, some 90 million PBMCs were counted and genomic DNA was extracted with the QIAamp DNA Blood Mini kit. Blood was collected by leukapheresis, and PBMCs were isolated by Ficoll-Histopaque density gradient centrifugation and then cryopreserved in liquid nitrogen vapor phase.

This entry belongs to a study of shared clonotypes between healthy human individuals (dated by TCRdb to about 2020). Turning to the overall study: The cohort included three men and a couple of women between 18 and 49 years of age. To estimate repertoire size and how much clonotype sharing occurs between individuals, the study deeply sequenced the blood TCR repertoires of several healthy adults. Each donor's leukapheresis produced roughly between about 0.9 and 9.5 billion PBMCs. Different laboratories and diverse techniques were used to prepare libraries and sequence TCR repertoires, to increase sequencing depth and limit assay-specific biases.

TCR CDR3 regions were amplified from genomic DNA by multiplex PCR using the deep immunoSEQ assay. Extracted genomic DNA from each cell subset was distributed evenly across all wells of several immunoSEQ 96-well plates, and each plate was treated as a replicate. For unsorted PBMC, around 300 ng genomic DNA, equal to 25,000 to 35,000 T cell genomes, was loaded into each replicate PCR. Unsorted PBMC genomic DNA was sequenced across ten immunoSEQ deep assay plates. Purified libraries were quantified with a Qubit 3.0 fluorometer, sized on a Bioanalyzer 2100, and re-quantified with the KAPA Library Quantification kit. A separate single-read 150-cycle Illumina NextSeq 550 flow cell was used to sequence each immunoSEQ 96-well plate. The original pipeline was this. Because only junctional sequences without quality scores were contained in the immunoSEQ output, filtering matching that applied to full-length reads could not be performed. Sequences were annotated with PyIR, a Python wrapper for IgBLAST v1.9, using IMGT germline references to assign V/J genes and CDR3. Reads with weak V/J assignments (E-value above 1e-6), missing CDR3, stop codons, out-of-frame junctions, or ambiguous translated residues were removed. V3J clonotypes were defined as sequences sharing an identical inferred V gene, J gene, and CDR3 amino acid sequence. To compute the percentage overlap between repertoires, the number of shared unique clonotypes was divided by the size of the smaller repertoire. Three approaches were used to assess repertoire richness: RTK rarefaction, the Chao1 estimator, and Recon v2.1 estimates of unobserved clonotypes. The table was pulled from immuneACCESS by TCRdb, which kept in-frame rearrangements only. Such tables lose some clones; where checked, under half of the loss comes from unresolved V genes, and the rest has no known cause. The V and J calls and clone size are taken from that table; D and trimming were inferred from the DNA. The sample table shows around 500,000 clones, and 81% are seen once. Approximately 12% of the sample is in the top ten clones.

General conclusions and limits of the study: Pairwise subsampling led to the expectation that sequencing depth would affect the degree of clonotype sharing among donors. Sampling was restricted to blood, and TCR repertoires in tissue are likely to differ from TCR repertoires in blood. The small number of donors limited the genetic and exposure-history diversity represented.

Recombination joined TRBV5-1 with TRBJ2-1; the D gene cannot be resolved reliably. Sample: PBMCs. The clonotype comes from a middle-aged woman in good health. Some clones in this sample may be carry-over from other donors' samples. The DNA is as follows: TGCGCCAGCAGCTTGAGTTACAACTCCTACAATGAGCAGTTCTTC. Translated, this is CASSLSYNSYNEQFF.